Listed here is a single TCR beta chain. What it binds is unknown. The repertoire was sequenced with immunoSEQ multiplex PCR; TCRdb's copy has only in-frame clones and lacks some. The sample has 130,000 or so clones; around 94% are singletons. This sample stems from a study of T cell responses to AZD1222 COVID-19 vaccine. Study context: Second-dose intervals of approximately 4 or approximately 12 weeks were pooled. Study-wide results and limits: Regions 160-218 and 743-854 dominated among vaccine-associated CD4 TCRs spanning spike.

Per the germline V gene, CDR1 is SGHAT and CDR2 is FQNNGV. The ends were cut back, 1 base at V and 7 bases at J, with 8 bases in the middle. The CDR3 has 13 amino acids. The TCR originated in an adult in good health. The sequencing here drew on peripheral blood, taken on day 0 of AZD1222 vaccination. This chain connects TRBV11-2 to TRBJ2-1; D remains unclear. The CDR3 loop is CASSLVHLNEQFF. The CDR3 coding sequence is TGTGCCAGCAGCTTAGTACACCTTAATGAGCAGTTCTTC.